The clone carrying this T cell receptor (beta chain) was picked up a small number of times. Its antigen is not known. This sample was taken from a study of T cell repertoires in cytomegalovirus infection. Background on the study: Both a matching HLA type and CMV infection were indicated by public TCR beta signatures.

The CDR3 extends over 15 amino acids. J was trimmed by 0 bases and V by 4 bases; bases with no gene match: 5. CDR1 is MGHDK, CDR2 SYGVNS, per germline. TCRdb re-derived calls from the reads in MiXCR, one entry per CDR3 protein. Of 680,000 or so distinct CDR3 sequences detected, roughly 35% appear once; the ten largest clones hold around 2.8%. Findings and limits, study-wide: HLA-C-restricted CMV-specific TCR beta clonotypes were dominant in the ex vivo response. Cumulative public TCR beta family frequency identified CMV carriers with the relevant HLA.

The sequence was obtained from a human donor in good health (CMV status not recorded). Some clones in this sample may be carry-over from other donors' samples. The V call is TRBV25-1, the J call TRBJ1-2; 7 bases fit TRBD1. The sample consisted of PBMCs. The CDR3 is CASSAVGQSNYGYTF. The DNA of the CDR3 is TGTGCCAGCAGTGCTGTGGGACAGTCTAACTATGGCTACACCTTC.